The next 2 T cell receptor beta chains were all read from a single sample in a study of lymphopenia after photon versus proton radiotherapy. Method: immunoSEQ multiplex PCR; TCRdb's copy keeps in-frame clones and lacks some. The sample holds 30,000 to 45,000 clones, approximately 90% seen once. Here the sequenced sample was peripheral blood, taken from a patient treated with photon-based radiotherapy. These receptors were collected from a man in his sixties with cholangiocarcinoma.

This clone was observed a single time. The V gene is TRBV9, the J gene TRBJ2-3; TRBD2 aligns across 8 bases. Germline V lookup: CDR1 SGDLS, CDR2 YYNGEE. Unmatched junction bases numbered 11, after V lost 4 bases and J lost 4 bases. The CDR3 extends over 16 amino acids. This CDR3 is CASSKISGSDPDTQYF. The CDR3 DNA reads TGTGCCAGCAGCAAAATCAGCGGGAGTGACCCAGATACGCAGTATTTT.

V usage is TRBV28 and J usage is TRBJ2-6; 8 bases agree with TRBD2. With 6 bases clipped from V and 0 bases from J, the junction kept 10 bases outside the gene matches. The CDR3 is 18 amino acids. Germline CDR1 reads MDHEN; CDR2 reads SYDVKM. Written as DNA, the CDR3 is TGTGCCAGCAGACTTAGAGGACTAGCTAGCTCTGGGGCCAACGTCCTGACTTTC. This translates into CASRLRGLASSGANVLTF.